Listed below are T cell receptor beta chains from one sample, sequenced in a study of cytomegalovirus exposure and HLA in healthy donors. Only in-frame clones appear in the TCRdb table, and some are missing; sequencing was by immunoSEQ multiplex PCR. This sample contains 150,000 or so clones. Sequencing was carried out using PBMCs. The receptors stem from a woman aged 60 to 75 in good health and CMV-seronegative. Each CDR3 is given with its conserved first and last residue. The D gene is left open where the match is weak.

D gene	V gene	J gene	CDR3 DNA	CDR3 protein
.	TRBV2	TRBJ2-3	TGTGCCAGCAGCGATAAGGGGGGGTGGGGCACAGATACGCAGTATTTT	CASSDKGGWGTDTQYF
.	TRBV7-2	TRBJ1-3	TGTGCCAGCAGCTTAAGACAGGCCATCTCTGGAAACACCATATATTTT	CASSLRQAISGNTIYF
.	TRBV27	TRBJ1-4	TGTGCCAGCAGTTTAGGAGGGGCTAATGAAAAACTGTTTTTT	CASSLGGANEKLFF
.	TRBV10-3	TRBJ1-4	TGTGCCATCAGCCGGACAGACCGGGAAGAAAAACTGTTTTTT	CAISRTDREEKLFF
.	TRBV6-4	TRBJ2-1	TGTGCCAGCAGTATCGAGGACTCCTACAATGAGCAGTTCTTC	CASSIEDSYNEQFF
TRBD1	TRBV5-4	TRBJ1-2	TGTGCCAGCAGCAAGGAAGGGGGCCTGAACTATGGCTACACCTTC	CASSKEGGLNYGYTF
TRBD1	TRBV7-9	TRBJ2-7	TGTGCCAGCAGCCATGAAGGGACAGGGAACGAGCAGTACTTC	CASSHEGTGNEQYF
.	TRBV2	TRBJ2-1	TGTGCCAGCATCAGGGGAAATGAGCAGTTCTTC	CASIRGNEQFF
TRBD2	TRBV19	TRBJ2-7	TGTGCCAGTAGTGCAGCCAGCGGGATAAGCTCCTACGAGCAGTACTTC	CASSAASGISSYEQYF
.	TRBV5-1	TRBJ1-2	TGCGCCAGCAGCTTAGGGGGAGTCGGTACCTATGGCTACACCTTC	CASSLGGVGTYGYTF
TRBD1	TRBV19	TRBJ2-1	TGTGCCAGTAGTATAGGCGACCTGACAGGGTACTACAATGAGCAGTTCTTC	CASSIGDLTGYYNEQFF
.	TRBV6-6	TRBJ1-2	TGTGCCAGCAGTTACTCGGCAGGGAATGGCTACACCTTC	CASSYSAGNGYTF
.	TRBV12-5	TRBJ1-5	TGTGCTAGTGGTTTGGGACAGCTCCATCAGCCCCAGCATTTT	CASGLGQLHQPQHF
TRBD1	TRBV5-5	TRBJ1-1	TGTGCCAGCAGCCCGGGACAGACGAACACTGAAGCTTTCTTT	CASSPGQTNTEAFF
.	TRBV4-1	TRBJ1-5	TGCGCCAGCAGCGAGGGAGGGGCTCTAGGCAATCAGCCCCAGCATTTT	CASSEGGALGNQPQHF
TRBD1	TRBV7-3	TRBJ1-6	TGTGCCAGCAGCTTAACGGCCAGGGGGTATAATTCACCCCTCCACTTT	CASSLTARGYNSPLHF